The 9 T cell receptor beta chains below come from one sample, sequenced in a study of cytomegalovirus exposure and HLA in healthy donors. The PCR contained 60 Vbeta and 13 Jbeta primers. Sequencing was performed with immunoSEQ multiplex PCR; in TCRdb, only in-frame clones are kept and a portion is missing. This sample carries 150,000 to 250,000 clones, less than 80% of them seen once, and the ten largest clones take 3.5% to 5%. Sequencing was carried out using PBMCs. These receptors originate from a woman younger than 45 in good health and CMV-seropositive.

This clone was seen only once. The chain employs TRBV13 and TRBJ2-1, with 10 bases matching TRBD2. CDR3 length equals 16 residues. CDR1 PRHDT and CDR2 FYEKMQ come from the germline V gene (reference sequence). The V segment lost 3 bases and the J segment 3 bases; nucleotides outside the gene matches: 5. The CDR3 loop is CASSFGTSAVYNEQFF. CDR3 in DNA: TGTGCCAGCAGCTTCGGGACTAGCGCGGTCTACAATGAGCAGTTCTTC.

A note on this clone: Germline is not matched at one junction end, which may reflect a read error. This sequence joins TRBV2 and TRBJ2-1; 8 bases agree with TRBD2. Germline assignment: CDR1 SNHLY and CDR2 FYNNEI. This CDR3 spans 16 amino acids. In DNA form, the CDR3 reads TGTGCCGGCAGTGAAGGGCTAGCGGGCTCCTACAATGAGCAGTTCTTC. Protein product: CAGSEGLAGSYNEQFF. Supplemented by reference TRBV2 and TRBJ2-1, the full variable domain reads EPEVTQTPSHQVTQMGQEVILRCVPISNHLYFYWYRQILGQKVEFLVSFYNNEISEKSEIFDDQFSVERPDGSNFTLKIRSTKLEDSAMYFCAGSEGLAGSYNEQFFGPGTRLTVL.

The chain employs TRBV18 and TRBJ1-1; D is possibly TRBD1 (6 bases). This CDR3 is 12 amino acids long. Germline-derived CDR1 and CDR2 are KGHSH and LQKENI. The V end was cut by 4 bases, the J end by 7 bases, with 10 bases between. The CDR3 reads CASSRADSEAFF. The CDR3 region has the DNA TGTGCCAGCTCACGGGCGGACAGTGAAGCTTTCTTT. Together with reference TRBV18 and TRBJ1-1, the CDR3 gives the full variable domain: NAGVMQNPRHLVRRRGQEARLRCSPMKGHSHVYWYRQLPEEGLKFMVYLQKENIIDESGMPKERFSAEFPKEGPSILRIQQVVRGDSAAYFCASSRADSEAFFGQGTRLTVV.

The chain employs TRBV7-2 and TRBJ1-2; weak D call: TRBD1 (6 bases). CDR1 is SGHTA, CDR2 FQGNSA, per germline. This CDR3 spans 14 amino acids. Between the trimmed V and J ends, which lost 0 bases and 4 bases, there was a span of 9 bases. CDR3 DNA: TGTGCCAGCAGCTTAGCGCAGGGGATCTATGGCTACACCTTC. This encodes CASSLAQGIYGYTF.

The chain joins TRBV5-1 to TRBJ1-2, with D possibly being TRBD1 (6 bases). This CDR3 has 13 amino acids. Germline loops: CDR1 SGHRS, CDR2 YFSETQ. The V end lost 8 bases, the J end lost 2 bases, and 13 bases lay between the germline ends. DNA for the CDR3: TGCGCCAGTTCTGTAACAGGGAACTATGGCTACACCTTC. As protein: CASSVTGNYGYTF. The full variable domain, rest sourced from reference TRBV5-1 and TRBJ1-2, is KAGVTQTPRYLIKTRGQQVTLSCSPISGHRSVSWYQQTPGQGLQFLFEYFSETQRNKGNFPGRFSGRQFSNSRSEMNVSTLELGDSALYLCASSVTGNYGYTFGSGTRLTVV.

This clone was observed once. This sequence joins TRBV10-2 and TRBJ2-7; possible D gene TRBD2, 5 bases. The germline V and J ends were trimmed by 5 bases and 6 bases, with 8 bases remaining between them. The length of the CDR3 is 11 residues. The V gene's germline CDR1 is WSHSY and CDR2 SAAADI. This CDR3 reads CASSSTSEQYF. As DNA, the CDR3 is TGCGCCAGCAGTTCTACTAGCGAGCAGTACTTC.

The table lists this clone with a count of one. The rearrangement uses TRBV7-2 and TRBJ1-2; 10 nucleotides agree with TRBD1. The CDR3 has 17 residues. J was trimmed by 2 bases and V by 2 bases; bases with no gene match: 8. CDR1 is SGHTA and CDR2 is FQGNSA in the germline V gene. The CDR3 here is CASSLRTGGGPNYGYTF. DNA for the CDR3: TGTGCCAGCAGCTTAAGGACAGGGGGAGGCCCCAACTATGGCTACACCTTC.

This rearrangement joins TRBV4-2 to TRBJ1-1; no clear D. Germline CDR1 and CDR2: LGHNA and YNFKEQ. The CDR3 sequence is 14 residues long. Trimming shortened V by 3 bases and J by 1 base, and 9 bases separated the two germline ends. The DNA for the CDR3 is TGTGCCAGCAGCCAGAGGAGACCGAACACTGAAGCTTTCTTT. The encoded protein is CASSQRRPNTEAFF.

The chain has TRBV28 and TRBJ1-4; 7 bases line up with TRBD1. CDR3 length equals 14 residues. The J segment lost 8 bases and the V segment lost 3 bases, leaving 6 bases of the junction unmatched. Germline V gives CDR1 MDHEN, CDR2 SYDVKM. This chain's CDR3 is CASSLTGIEEKLFF. The CDR3 region has the DNA TGTGCCAGCAGTTTGACAGGGATAGAGGAAAAACTGTTTTTT.